Given below is one T cell receptor (beta chain) in context. Clones were read by immunoSEQ multiplex PCR, and TCRdb kept only the in-frame ones, dropping some. The profile covers some 290,000 clones, with roughly nine tenths appearing a single time and roughly a tenth taken by the ten largest. Enrolled through a virtual design, the participants were between about 18 and 100 years of age and came from some 25 US areas. The sample belongs to a study of blood T cell repertoires in COVID-19. As for the study in general: COVID-19 samples from acute and convalescent phases originated in the United States, Italy and Spain.

Germline loops: CDR1 LGHDT, CDR2 YNNKEL (reference sequence). V was clipped by 8 bases and J by 5 bases; unmatched bases: 10. This CDR3 has 15 amino acids. The sequence came from a woman in her twenties or thirties who had recovered from COVID-19. The sequencing sample was made of PBMCs or T cells enriched from blood (not recorded which). V is TRBV3-1 (or the pseudogene TRBV3-2) and J is TRBJ2-5, with 11 bases matching TRBD2. The CDR3 reads CASGLAGGGRETQYF. The CDR3 DNA is TGTGCCAGCGGTTTAGCGGGAGGGGGTAGGGAGACCCAGTACTTC.